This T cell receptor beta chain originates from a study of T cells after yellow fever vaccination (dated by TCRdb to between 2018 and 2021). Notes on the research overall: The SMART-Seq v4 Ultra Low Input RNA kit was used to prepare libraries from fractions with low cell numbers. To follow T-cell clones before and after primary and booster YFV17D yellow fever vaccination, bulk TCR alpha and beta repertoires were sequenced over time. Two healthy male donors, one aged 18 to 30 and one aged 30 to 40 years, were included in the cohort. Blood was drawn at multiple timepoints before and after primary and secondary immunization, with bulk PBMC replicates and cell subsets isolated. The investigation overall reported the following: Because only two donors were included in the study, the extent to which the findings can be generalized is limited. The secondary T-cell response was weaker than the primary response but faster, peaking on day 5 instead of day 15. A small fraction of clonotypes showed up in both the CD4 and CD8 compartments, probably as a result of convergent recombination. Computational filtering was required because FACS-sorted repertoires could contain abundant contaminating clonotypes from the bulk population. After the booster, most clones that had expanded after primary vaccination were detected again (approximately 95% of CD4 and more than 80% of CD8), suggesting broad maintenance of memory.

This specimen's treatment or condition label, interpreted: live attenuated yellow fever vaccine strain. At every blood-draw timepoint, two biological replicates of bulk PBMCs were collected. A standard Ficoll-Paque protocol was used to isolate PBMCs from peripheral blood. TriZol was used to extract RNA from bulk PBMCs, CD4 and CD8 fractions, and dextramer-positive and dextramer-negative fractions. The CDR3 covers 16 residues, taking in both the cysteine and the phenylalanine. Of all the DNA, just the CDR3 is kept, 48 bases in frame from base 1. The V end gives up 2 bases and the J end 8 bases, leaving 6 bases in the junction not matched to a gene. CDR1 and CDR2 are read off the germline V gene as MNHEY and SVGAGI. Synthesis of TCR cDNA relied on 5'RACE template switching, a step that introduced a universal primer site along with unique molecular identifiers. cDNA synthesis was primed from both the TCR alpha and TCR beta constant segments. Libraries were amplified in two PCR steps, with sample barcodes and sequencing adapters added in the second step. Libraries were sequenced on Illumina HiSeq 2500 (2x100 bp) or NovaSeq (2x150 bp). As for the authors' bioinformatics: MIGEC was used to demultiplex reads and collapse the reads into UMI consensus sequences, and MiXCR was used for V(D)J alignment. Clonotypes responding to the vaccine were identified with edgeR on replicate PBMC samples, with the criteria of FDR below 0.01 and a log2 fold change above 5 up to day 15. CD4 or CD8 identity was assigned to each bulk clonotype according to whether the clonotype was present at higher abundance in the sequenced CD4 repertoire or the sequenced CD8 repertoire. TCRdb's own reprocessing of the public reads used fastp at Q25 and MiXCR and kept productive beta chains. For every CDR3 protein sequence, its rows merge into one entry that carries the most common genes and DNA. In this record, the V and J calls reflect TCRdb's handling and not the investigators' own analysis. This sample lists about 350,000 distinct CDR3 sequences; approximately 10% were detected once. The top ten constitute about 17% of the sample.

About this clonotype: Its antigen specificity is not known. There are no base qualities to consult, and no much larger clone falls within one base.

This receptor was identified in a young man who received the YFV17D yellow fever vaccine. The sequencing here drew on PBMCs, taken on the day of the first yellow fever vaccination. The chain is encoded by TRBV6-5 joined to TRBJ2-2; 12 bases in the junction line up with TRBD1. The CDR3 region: CASSYPGTGGDGELFF. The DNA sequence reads TGTGCCAGCAGTTACCCCGGGACAGGGGGCGATGGGGAGCTGTTTTTT.